This T cell receptor (beta chain) came from a study of CD8 T cells in Susac syndrome. Turning to the study itself: There were roughly six sequenced Susac syndrome patients with active disease and under 10 in remission.

RNA totalling roughly 0.5 to 1 ug underwent reverse transcription with random hexamers. Each CDR3 protein is one row after TCRdb ran MiXCR on the immunoSEQ multiplex PCR reads. The sample shows some 200,000 distinct CDR3 sequences, about 94% of them seen only once. Sequencing of TCR beta was undertaken in CD8+ and CD4+ T cells derived from blood. With 11 bases removed from V and 0 bases from J, the gap between germline ends came to 17 bases. The CDR3 runs 16 residues. CDR1 and CDR2 from the germline V gene are MNHEY and SVGEGT. The sample was CD4+ T cells from PBMCs. The rearrangement uses TRBV6-2 or TRBV6-3 and TRBJ2-6; possible D gene TRBD2, 5 bases. The receptor was isolated from a human donor with Susac syndrome. This CDR3 reads CAGPTGICSGANVLTF. Written as DNA, the CDR3 is TGTGCCGGACCCACCGGGATTTGCTCTGGGGCCAACGTCCTGACTTTC.